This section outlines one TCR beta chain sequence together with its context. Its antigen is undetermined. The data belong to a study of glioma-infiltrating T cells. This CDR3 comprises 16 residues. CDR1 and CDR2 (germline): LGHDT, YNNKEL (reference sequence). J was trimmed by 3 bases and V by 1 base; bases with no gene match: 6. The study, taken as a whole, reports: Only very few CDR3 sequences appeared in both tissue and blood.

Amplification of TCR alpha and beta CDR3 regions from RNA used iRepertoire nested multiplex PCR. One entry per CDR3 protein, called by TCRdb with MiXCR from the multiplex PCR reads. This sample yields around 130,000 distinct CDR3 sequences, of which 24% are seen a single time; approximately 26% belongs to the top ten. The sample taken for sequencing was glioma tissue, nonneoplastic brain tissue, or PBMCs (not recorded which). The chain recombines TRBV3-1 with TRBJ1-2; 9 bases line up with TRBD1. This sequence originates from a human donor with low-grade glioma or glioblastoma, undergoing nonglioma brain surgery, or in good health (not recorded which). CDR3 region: CASSQGGQGRDYGYTF. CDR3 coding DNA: TGTGCCAGCAGCCAAGGGGGACAGGGAAGGGACTATGGCTACACCTTC.